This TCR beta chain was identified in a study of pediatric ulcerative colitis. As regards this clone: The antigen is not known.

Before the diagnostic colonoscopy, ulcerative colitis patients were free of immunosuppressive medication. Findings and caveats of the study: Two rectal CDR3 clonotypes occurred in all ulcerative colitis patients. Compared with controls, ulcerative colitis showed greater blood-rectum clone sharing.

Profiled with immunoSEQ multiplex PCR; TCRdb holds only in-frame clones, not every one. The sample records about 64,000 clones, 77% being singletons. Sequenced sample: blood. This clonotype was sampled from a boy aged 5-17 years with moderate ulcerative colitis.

For the CDR3, the DNA is TGTGCCAGCAGCCGTGTGGGGTATAGCAATCAGCCCCAGCATTTT. Its translation: CASSRVGYSNQPQHF. The chain links TRBV7-2 to TRBJ1-5; no definite D call. The CDR3 runs to 15 residues. Between the trimmed V and J ends, which lost 5 bases and 0 bases, there was a span of 11 bases. Germline assignment: CDR1 SGHTA and CDR2 FQGNSA.